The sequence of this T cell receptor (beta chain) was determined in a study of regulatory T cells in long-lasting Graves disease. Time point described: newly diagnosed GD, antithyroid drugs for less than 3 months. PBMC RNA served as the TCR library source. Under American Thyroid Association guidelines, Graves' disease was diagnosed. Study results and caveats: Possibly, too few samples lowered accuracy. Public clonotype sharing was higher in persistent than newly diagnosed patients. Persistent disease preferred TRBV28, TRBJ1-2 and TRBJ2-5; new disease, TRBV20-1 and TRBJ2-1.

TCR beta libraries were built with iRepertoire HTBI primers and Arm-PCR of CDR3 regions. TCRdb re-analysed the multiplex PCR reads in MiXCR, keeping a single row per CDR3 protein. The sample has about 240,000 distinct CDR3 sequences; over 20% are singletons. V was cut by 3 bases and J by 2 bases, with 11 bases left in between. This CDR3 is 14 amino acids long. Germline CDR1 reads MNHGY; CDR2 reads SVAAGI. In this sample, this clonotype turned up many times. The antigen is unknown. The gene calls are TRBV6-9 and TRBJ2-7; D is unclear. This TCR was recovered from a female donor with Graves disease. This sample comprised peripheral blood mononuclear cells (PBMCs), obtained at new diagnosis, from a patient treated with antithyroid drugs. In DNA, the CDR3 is TGTGCCAGCAGTTACGGGTCATCCACCTACGAGCAGTACTTC. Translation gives CASSYGSSTYEQYF.